This TCR beta chain emerged from a study of OX40 agonist ivuxolimab in advanced cancers. Measured with immunoSEQ multiplex PCR; TCRdb has only the in-frame clones, and not every one. Here the sample spans about 74,000 clones, approximately 88% being singletons. From germline, CDR1 is SGDLS and CDR2 YYNGEE. CDR3 length: 16 amino acids. The V and J ends lost 3 bases and 4 bases, in that order; junction bases with no gene match: 9. This sequence originates from an adult with an advanced solid tumor such as melanoma, head and neck, liver or kidney cancer. The sample consisted of CD4+ or CD8+ T cells sorted from blood, taken in a trial of the OX40 agonist ivuxolimab. The chain couples TRBV9 to TRBJ2-2; 7 bases agree with TRBD1. Here the CDR3 reads CASSAATDRATGELFF. In nucleotides, the CDR3 is TGTGCCAGCAGCGCCGCCACCGACAGGGCCACCGGGGAGCTGTTTTTT.